The text below deals with one T cell receptor beta chain. This clonotype was found many times. The clone's antigen remains unknown. The input lacks base qualities; no much larger clone sits a single base away. The TCR beta CDR3 regions were amplified from the RNA transcripts. The TCR CDR3 was subjected to a first round of RT-PCR using the HTBI primer set and the Qiagen OneStep RT-PCR kit. Libraries were constructed in a second round of multiplex PCR, after which size selection and purification were performed. The libraries were sequenced on an Illumina HiSeq2000 using paired-end 100 bp reads. The study's own analysis went as follows. Raw data were processed with SOAPnuke, discarding reads with adapters, uncalled bases, mean Phred below 15, or no exact constant-primer or identifier match. High-quality paired reads were merged using COPE v1.2.5, and each unique nucleotide sequence was defined as a clonotype. Clonotypes were aligned to IMGT TRBV, TRBD and TRBJ reference segments using MiTCR v1.1. The analysis was restricted to V-J combinations with a frequency above 0.0001, which together covered over 99% of the repertoires. The TCS score was defined as the ratio of F50 (clonal expansion) to E x V (chaos), calculated using BLOSUM62-based TCRdist between CDR3 peptides within each V-J. Welch's t-statistics and random forest reduced around 520 V-J features to about 12, which were used in a naive Bayes classifier (R e1071). The public reads were reanalyzed by TCRdb: fastp trimming at Q25, MiXCR alignment, in-frame beta chains only. Rows matching on CDR3 protein sequence are summarized as one entry with the most common DNA and genes. The V and J calls shown here were made by TCRdb, not taken from the authors' results. The sample contains over 450,000 distinct CDR3 sequences, around an eighth of them found a single time. 15% to 20% of the sample rests with the top ten.

Stable Graves' hyperthyroidism was defined as the absence of progression to ophthalmopathy over 18 months of follow-up. Hyperthyroidism patients were newly diagnosed, with disease duration under 2 months, and aged 18 to 65 years. Exclusion was applied to patients with uncontrolled infections, other autoimmune diseases, pregnancy or lactation. Diagnoses were based on clinical symptoms, serum thyroxine and TRAb, thyroid ultrasound and orbital computed tomography. Ficoll-Paque density gradient centrifugation was used to isolate PBMCs from about 10 ml of fresh peripheral blood. Trizol reagent was used to extract total RNA, and RNA quality was then checked on an Agilent 2100 Bioanalyzer. This specimen comes from a study of T cells in Graves' hyperthyroidism and ophthalmopathy (dated by TCRdb to between 2018 and 2021). For the wider study: Peripheral blood was collected at initial diagnosis, before any treatment. The 100 discovery patients were randomly split 7:3 into training and test sets. The paper describes TCR Vbeta CDR3 sequencing of 135 peripheral blood samples, made up of roughly 45 ophthalmopathy patients, roughly 75 hyperthyroidism patients and 17 progressor patients. In roughly six Graves' hyperthyroidism patients, the study also compared T-cell repertoires from thyroid tissue with T-cell repertoires from blood. To identify distinguishing TCR V-J signatures, a discovery cohort of 100 patients was used, comprising some 43 with Graves' ophthalmopathy and around 60 with stable Graves' hyperthyroidism. After blood sampling, hyperthyroidism patients were treated with methimazole at a starting dose of 30 mg daily, and ophthalmopathy patients were treated with high-dose intravenous methylprednisolone. Prospective prediction of ophthalmopathy was tested in an independent validation cohort consisting of fewer than 20 hyperthyroidism patients and 17 patients who later progressed to ophthalmopathy. Points the paper makes about the study in general: Sample size was not statistically predetermined, and investigators were not blinded to group allocation. In validation, the model predicted progression to ophthalmopathy a median of roughly 6.1 months before onset, with roughly 71% sensitivity and 72.22% specificity. Most expanded thyroid clonotypes (frequency above 0.001) were also detected in blood, a finding suggesting that blood repertoires may reflect thyroid immune responses. Ophthalmopathy was separated from stable hyperthyroidism by a 13 V-J signature model, with about 88% sensitivity and just over 81% specificity obtained in cross-validation and 80%/75% obtained in testing.

Spanning cysteine to phenylalanine, the CDR3 consists of 13 amino acids. The sequence is cut down to CDR3 DNA, 39 bases in frame from base 1. V and J are truncated by 0 bases and 5 bases respectively, leaving an intervening sequence of 8 bases. The germline V gene yields SGDLS for CDR1 and YYNGEE for CDR2. The chain is assembled from TRBV9 and TRBJ1-1, with the D gene uncertain. What was sequenced was blood. The source is a woman aged 18-29 years with Graves' hyperthyroidism. Read as DNA, the sequence is TGTGCCAGCAGCGTAGTCCTGGGGACTGAAGCTTTCTTT. Its translation is CASSVVLGTEAFF.